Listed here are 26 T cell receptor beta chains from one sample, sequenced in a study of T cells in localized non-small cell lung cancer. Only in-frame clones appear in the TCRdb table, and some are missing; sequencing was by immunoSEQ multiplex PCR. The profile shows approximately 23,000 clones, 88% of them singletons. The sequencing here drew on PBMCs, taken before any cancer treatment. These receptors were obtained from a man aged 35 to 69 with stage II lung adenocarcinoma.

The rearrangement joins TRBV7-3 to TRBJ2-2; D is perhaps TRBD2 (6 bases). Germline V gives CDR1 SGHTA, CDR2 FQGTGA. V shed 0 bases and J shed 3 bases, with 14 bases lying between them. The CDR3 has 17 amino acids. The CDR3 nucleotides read TGTGCCAGCAGCTTAACGTTGGCTAGCGAGTACACCGGGGAGCTGTTTTTT. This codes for CASSLTLASEYTGELFF.

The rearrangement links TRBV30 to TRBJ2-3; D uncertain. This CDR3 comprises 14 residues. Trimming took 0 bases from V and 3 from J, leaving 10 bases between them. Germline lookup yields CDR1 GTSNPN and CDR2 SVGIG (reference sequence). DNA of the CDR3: TGTGCCTGGAGTGTACGCCTGACTACAGATACGCAGTATTTT. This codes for CAWSVRLTTDTQYF.

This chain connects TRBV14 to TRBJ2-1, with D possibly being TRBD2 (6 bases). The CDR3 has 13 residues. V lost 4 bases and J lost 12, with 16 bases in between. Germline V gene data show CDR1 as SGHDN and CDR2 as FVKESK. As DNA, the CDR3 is TGTGCCAGCAGCCGTTTAGCGGATTCAGGGCAGTTCTTC. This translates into CASSRLADSGQFF.

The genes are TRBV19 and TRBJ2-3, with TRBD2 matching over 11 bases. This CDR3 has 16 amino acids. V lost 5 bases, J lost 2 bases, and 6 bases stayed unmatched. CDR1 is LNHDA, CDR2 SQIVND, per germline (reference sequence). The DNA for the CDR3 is TGTGCCAGTAGTCCTCTAGCGGGGGGCCACACAGATACGCAGTATTTT. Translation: CASSPLAGGHTDTQYF. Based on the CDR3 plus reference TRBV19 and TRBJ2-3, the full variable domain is DGGITQSPKYLFRKEGQNVTLSCEQNLNHDAMYWYRQDPGQGLRLIYYSQIVNDFQKGDIAEGYSVSREKKESFPLTVTSAQKNPTAFYLCASSPLAGGHTDTQYFGPGTRLTVL.

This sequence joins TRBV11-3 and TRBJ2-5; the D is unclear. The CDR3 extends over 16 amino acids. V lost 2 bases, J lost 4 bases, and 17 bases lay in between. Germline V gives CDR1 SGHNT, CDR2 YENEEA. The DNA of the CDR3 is TGTGCCAGCAGCTTAATGGTATTAGGACGGTTAGAGACCCAGTACTTC. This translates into CASSLMVLGRLETQYF.

In nucleotides, the CDR3 is TGTGCCAGCAGCTTGGGGCCCTGGCTAGCGGGGGGCAGCACAGATACGCAGTATTTT. As protein: CASSLGPWLAGGSTDTQYF. The chain carries TRBV5-4 and TRBJ2-3, with 11 bases fitting TRBD2. Germline lookup yields CDR1 SGHNT and CDR2 YYREEE (reference sequence). The CDR3 covers 19 residues. The J segment lost 0 bases and the V segment lost 0 bases, leaving 9 bases of the junction unmatched. Supplemented by reference TRBV5-4 and TRBJ2-3, the full variable domain reads ETGVTQSPTHLIKTRGQQVTLRCSSQSGHNTVSWYQQALGQGPQFIFQYYREEENGRGNFPPRFSGLQFPNYSSELNVNALELDDSALYLCASSLGPWLAGGSTDTQYFGPGTRLTVL.

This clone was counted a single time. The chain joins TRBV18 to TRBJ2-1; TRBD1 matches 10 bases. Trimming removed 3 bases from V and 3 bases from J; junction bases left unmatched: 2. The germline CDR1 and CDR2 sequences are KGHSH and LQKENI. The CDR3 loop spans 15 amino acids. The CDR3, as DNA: TGTGCCAGCTCACCCTGGACAGGGGGCTACAATGAGCAGTTCTTC. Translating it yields CASSPWTGGYNEQFF.

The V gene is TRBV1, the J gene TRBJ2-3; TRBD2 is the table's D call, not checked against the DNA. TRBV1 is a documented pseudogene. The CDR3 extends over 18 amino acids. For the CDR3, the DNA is TGCACCAGCAGCCGTGATGGGGTGGCGGGACTTAGCACAGATACGCAGTATTTT. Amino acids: CTSSRDGVAGLSTDTQYF.

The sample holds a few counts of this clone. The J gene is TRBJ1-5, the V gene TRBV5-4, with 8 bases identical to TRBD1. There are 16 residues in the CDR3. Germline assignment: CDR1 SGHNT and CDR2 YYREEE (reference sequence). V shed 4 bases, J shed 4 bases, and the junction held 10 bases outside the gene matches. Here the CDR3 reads CASSKDGQGGNQPQHF. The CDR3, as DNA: TGTGCCAGCAGCAAGGATGGACAGGGTGGGAATCAGCCCCAGCATTTT.

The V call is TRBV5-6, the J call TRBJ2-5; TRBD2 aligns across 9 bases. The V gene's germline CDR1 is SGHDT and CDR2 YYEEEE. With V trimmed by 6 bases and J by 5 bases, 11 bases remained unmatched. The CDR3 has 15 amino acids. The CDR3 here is CASTLQGLAAETQYF. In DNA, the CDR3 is TGTGCCAGCACTCTTCAGGGACTAGCAGCGGAGACCCAGTACTTC.

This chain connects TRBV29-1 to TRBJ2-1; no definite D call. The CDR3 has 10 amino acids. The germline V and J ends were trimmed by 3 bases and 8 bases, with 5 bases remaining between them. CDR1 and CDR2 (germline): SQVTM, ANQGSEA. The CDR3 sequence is CSVDFDEQFF. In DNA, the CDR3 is TGCAGCGTTGATTTCGATGAGCAGTTCTTC.

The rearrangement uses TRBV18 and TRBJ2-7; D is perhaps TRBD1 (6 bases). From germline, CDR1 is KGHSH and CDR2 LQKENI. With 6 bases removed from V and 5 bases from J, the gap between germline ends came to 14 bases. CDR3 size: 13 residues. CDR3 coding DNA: TGTGCCAGCTCCAGGCACCGGGACAACGAGCAGTACTTC. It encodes CASSRHRDNEQYF.

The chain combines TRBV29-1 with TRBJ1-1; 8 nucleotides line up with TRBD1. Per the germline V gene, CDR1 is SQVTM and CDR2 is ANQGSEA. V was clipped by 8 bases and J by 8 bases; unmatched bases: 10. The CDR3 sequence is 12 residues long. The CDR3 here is CSSGGRDREAFF. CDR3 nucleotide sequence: TGCAGCTCGGGGGGTCGGGACAGGGAAGCTTTCTTT.

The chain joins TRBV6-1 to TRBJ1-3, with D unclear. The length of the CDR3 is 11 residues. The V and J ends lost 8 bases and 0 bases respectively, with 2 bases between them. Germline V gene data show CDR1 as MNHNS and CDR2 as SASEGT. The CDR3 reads CASGSGNTIYF. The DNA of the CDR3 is TGTGCCAGCGGCTCTGGAAACACCATATATTTT.

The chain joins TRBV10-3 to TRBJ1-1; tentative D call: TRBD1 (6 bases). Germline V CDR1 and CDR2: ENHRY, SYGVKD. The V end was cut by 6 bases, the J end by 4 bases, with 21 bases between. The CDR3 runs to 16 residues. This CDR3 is CAIRWGSGAPGTEAFF. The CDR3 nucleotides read TGTGCCATCAGGTGGGGTTCGGGGGCGCCTGGCACTGAAGCTTTCTTT.

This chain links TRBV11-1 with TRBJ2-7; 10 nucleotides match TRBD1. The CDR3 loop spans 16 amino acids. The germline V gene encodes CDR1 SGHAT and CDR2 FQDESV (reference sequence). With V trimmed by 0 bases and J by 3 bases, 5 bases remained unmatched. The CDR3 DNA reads TGTGCCAGCAGCTTAGCGACGGGACAGGGGTTCTACGAGCAGTACTTC. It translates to CASSLATGQGFYEQYF.

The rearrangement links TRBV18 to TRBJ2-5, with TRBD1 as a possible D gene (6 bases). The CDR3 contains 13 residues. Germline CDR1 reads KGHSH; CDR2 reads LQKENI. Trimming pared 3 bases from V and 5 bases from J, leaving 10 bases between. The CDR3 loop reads CASSPSRGETQYF. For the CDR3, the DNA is TGTGCCAGCTCACCGTCTAGGGGGGAGACCCAGTACTTC.

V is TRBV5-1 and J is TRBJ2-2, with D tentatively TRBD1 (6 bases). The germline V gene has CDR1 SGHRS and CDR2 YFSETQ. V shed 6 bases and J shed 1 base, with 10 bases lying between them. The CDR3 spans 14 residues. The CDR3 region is CASTNRENTGELFF. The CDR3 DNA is TGCGCCAGCACCAACAGGGAGAACACCGGGGAGCTGTTTTTT.

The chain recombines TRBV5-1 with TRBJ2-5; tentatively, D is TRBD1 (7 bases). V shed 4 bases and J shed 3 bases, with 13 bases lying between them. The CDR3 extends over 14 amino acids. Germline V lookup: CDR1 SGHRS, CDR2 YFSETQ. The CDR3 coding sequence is TGCGCCAGCAGCGGGGGGACAGCCGAAGAGACCCAGTACTTC. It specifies CASSGGTAEETQYF.

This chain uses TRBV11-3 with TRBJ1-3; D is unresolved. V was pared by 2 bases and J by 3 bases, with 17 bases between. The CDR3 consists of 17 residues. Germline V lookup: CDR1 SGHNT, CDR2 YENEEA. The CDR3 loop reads CASSLHSGDTNGNTIYF. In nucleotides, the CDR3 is TGTGCCAGCAGCTTACATTCTGGAGATACCAATGGAAACACCATATATTTT. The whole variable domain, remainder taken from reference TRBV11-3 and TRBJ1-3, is EAGVVQSPRYKIIEKKQPVAFWCNPISGHNTLYWYLQNLGQGPELLIRYENEEAVDDSQLPKDRFSAERLKGVDSTLKIQPAELGDSAVYLCASSLHSGDTNGNTIYFGEGSWLTVV.

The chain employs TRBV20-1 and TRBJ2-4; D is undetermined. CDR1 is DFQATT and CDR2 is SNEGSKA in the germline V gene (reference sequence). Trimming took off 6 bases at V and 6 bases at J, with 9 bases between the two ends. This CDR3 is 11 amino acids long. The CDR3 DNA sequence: TGCAGTGCCCCAGACGGAAACATTCAGTACTTC. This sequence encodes CSAPDGNIQYF.

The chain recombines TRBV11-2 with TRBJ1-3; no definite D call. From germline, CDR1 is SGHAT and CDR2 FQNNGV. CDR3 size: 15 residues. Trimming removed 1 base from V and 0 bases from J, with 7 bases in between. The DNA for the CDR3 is TGTGCCAGCAGCTTAGCGGGAGACTCTGGAAACACCATATATTTT. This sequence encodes CASSLAGDSGNTIYF. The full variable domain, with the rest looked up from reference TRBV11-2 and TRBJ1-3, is EAGVAQSPRYKIIEKRQSVAFWCNPISGHATLYWYQQILGQGPKLLIQFQNNGVVDDSQLPKDRFSAERLKGVDSTLKIQPAKLEDSAVYLCASSLAGDSGNTIYFGEGSWLTVV.

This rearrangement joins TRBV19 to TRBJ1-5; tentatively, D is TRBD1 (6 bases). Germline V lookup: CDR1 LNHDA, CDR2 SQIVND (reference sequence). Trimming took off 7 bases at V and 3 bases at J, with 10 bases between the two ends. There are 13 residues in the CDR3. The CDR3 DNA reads TGTGCCAGTACCGGACAGATCAATCAGCCCCAGCATTTT. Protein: CASTGQINQPQHF.

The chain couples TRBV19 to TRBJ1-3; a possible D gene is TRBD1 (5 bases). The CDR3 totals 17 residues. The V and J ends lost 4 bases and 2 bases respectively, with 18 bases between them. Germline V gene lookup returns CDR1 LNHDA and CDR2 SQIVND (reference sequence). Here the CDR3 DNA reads TGTGCCAGTAGTAGAGGGCAGGGTTTTATTGCTGGAAACACCATATATTTT. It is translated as CASSRGQGFIAGNTIYF. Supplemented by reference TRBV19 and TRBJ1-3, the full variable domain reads DGGITQSPKYLFRKEGQNVTLSCEQNLNHDAMYWYRQDPGQGLRLIYYSQIVNDFQKGDIAEGYSVSREKKESFPLTVTSAQKNPTAFYLCASSRGQGFIAGNTIYFGEGSWLTVV.

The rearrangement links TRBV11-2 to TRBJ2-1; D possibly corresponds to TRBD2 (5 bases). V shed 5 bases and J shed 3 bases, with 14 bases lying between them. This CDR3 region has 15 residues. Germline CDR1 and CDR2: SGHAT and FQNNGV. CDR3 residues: CASSPLKGVYNEQFF. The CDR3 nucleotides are TGTGCCAGCAGCCCTCTGAAGGGAGTCTACAATGAGCAGTTCTTC.

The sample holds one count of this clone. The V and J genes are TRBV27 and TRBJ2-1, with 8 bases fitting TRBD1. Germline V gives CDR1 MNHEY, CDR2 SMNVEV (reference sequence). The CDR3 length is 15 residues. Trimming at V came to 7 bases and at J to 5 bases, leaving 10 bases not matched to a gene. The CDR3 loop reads CASNEGQGADNEQFF. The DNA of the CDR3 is TGTGCCAGCAATGAGGGGCAGGGGGCGGACAATGAGCAGTTCTTC.